The clone carrying this TCR beta chain was found a few times. Its target is not known. Each CDR3 protein is one row after TCRdb ran MiXCR on the RT-PCR reads. This sample carries a few hundred thousand distinct CDR3 sequences, approximately 11% of them seen once, and the ten largest clones take about 12%. Losses at the gene ends were 1 base for V and 6 bases for J; bases not matched to a gene: 8. This CDR3 contains 16 residues. The V gene's germline CDR1 is SGHTA and CDR2 FQGNSA. These data originate in a study of response to subunit inactivated influenza vaccine. Study results and limitations: New T cells are recruited in small numbers by each seasonal influenza vaccination, according to the authors' suggestion.

Sequences were derived from PBMCs from blood, sampled about 40 days after vaccination. The chain combines TRBV7-2 with TRBJ2-1; 8 positions agree with TRBD2. The clonotype was recovered from a man aged 45 to 65 who received an inactivated influenza vaccine. The DNA of the CDR3 is TGTGCCAGCAGCTTAGGTTCGGGAGGGTATGGCAATGAGCAGTTCTTC. This translates into CASSLGSGGYGNEQFF.